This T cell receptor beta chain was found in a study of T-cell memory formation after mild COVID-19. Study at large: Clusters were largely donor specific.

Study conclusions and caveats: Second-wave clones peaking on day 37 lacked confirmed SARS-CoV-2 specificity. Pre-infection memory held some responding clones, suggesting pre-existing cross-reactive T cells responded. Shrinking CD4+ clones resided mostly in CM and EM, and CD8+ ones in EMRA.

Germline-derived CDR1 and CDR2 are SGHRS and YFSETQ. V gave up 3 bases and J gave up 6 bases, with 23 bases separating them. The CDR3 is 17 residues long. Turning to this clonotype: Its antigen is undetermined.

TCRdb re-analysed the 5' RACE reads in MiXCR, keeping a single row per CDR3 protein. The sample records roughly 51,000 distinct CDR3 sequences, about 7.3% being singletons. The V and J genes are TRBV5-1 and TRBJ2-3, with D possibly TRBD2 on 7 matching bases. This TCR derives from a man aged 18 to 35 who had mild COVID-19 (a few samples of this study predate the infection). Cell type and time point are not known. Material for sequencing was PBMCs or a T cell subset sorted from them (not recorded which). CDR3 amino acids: CASSSQGGGGASDTQYF. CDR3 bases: TGCGCCAGCAGCTCCCAGGGTGGAGGGGGGGCCTCGGATACGCAGTATTTT.